A single sample gave rise to the 17 T cell receptor beta chains below, sequenced in a study of monozygotic twins with inflammatory bowel disease. After re-calling the 5' RACE reads, TCRdb lists one entry per CDR3 protein, DNA absent. Recorded for this sample: about 300,000 distinct CDR3 sequences. Material for sequencing was blood. Every receptor here comes from a human donor with ulcerative colitis or Crohn's disease, or a healthy co-twin of an affected twin (not recorded which).

V is TRBV5-1 and J is TRBJ1-4. Per the germline V gene, CDR1 is SGHRS and CDR2 is YFSETQ. This CDR3 region has 14 residues. CDR3 loop: CASSFGETNEKLFF.

The J gene is TRBJ2-7, the V gene TRBV15; the D call from TCRdb, TRBD1, cannot be confirmed without DNA. Germline-derived CDR1 and CDR2 are LNHNV and YYDKDF (reference sequence). This CDR3 is 12 amino acids long. The CDR3 loop is CATSSGTYEQYF.

The chain employs TRBV7-9 and TRBJ2-2. The CDR3 covers 11 residues. The germline V gene encodes CDR1 SEHNR and CDR2 FQNEAQ (reference sequence). The CDR3: CAGSDTGELFF.

The rearrangement uses TRBV19 and TRBJ1-1. The length of the CDR3 is 13 residues. The germline CDR1 and CDR2 sequences are LNHDA and SQIVND (reference sequence). This chain's CDR3 is CASSIKATVKAFF.

This chain connects TRBV27 to TRBJ2-7. The CDR3 is 13 amino acids. Germline CDR1 MNHEY, CDR2 SMNVEV (reference sequence). The CDR3 reads CASSLRIGSEQYF.

This sequence joins TRBV20-1 and TRBJ1-6; TCRdb's D call, TRBD1, is unchecked because there is no DNA. The CDR3 contains 14 residues. Germline CDR1 is DFQATT and CDR2 is SNEGSKA (reference sequence). The CDR3 loop is CSARSDSAISPLHF.

This chain links TRBV2 with TRBJ1-1; the D gene TCRdb calls, TRBD1, cannot be checked with no DNA. This CDR3 region has 14 residues. CDR1 and CDR2 from the germline V gene are SNHLY and FYNNEI. This CDR3 reads CASSDLGRWTEAFF.

The rearrangement uses TRBV28 and TRBJ2-1; the TCRdb D gene call, TRBD2, has no DNA to confirm it. This CDR3 is built from 15 residues. The germline gives CDR1 MDHEN, CDR2 SYDVKM. The CDR3 sequence: CASSTQTSGRWAAIF.

The chain is built from TRBV28 and TRBJ2-7; TCRdb names TRBD1, which stays unverified in the absence of DNA. The CDR3 loop spans 15 amino acids. Germline CDR1 and CDR2: MDHEN and SYDVKM. The CDR3 loop is CASSFKTFPVYEQYF.

The J gene is TRBJ2-2, the V gene TRBV5-4; no DNA is available, so the TRBD2 call from TCRdb remains unchecked. Germline CDR1 reads SGHNT; CDR2 reads YYREEE (reference sequence). The length of the CDR3 is 15 residues. The CDR3 region is CASSWGDPHTGELFF. Complete variable domain (other parts from reference TRBV5-4 and TRBJ2-2): ETGVTQSPTHLIKTRGQQVTLRCSSQSGHNTVSWYQQALGQGPQFIFQYYREEENGRGNFPPRFSGLQFPNYSSELNVNALELDDSALYLCASSWGDPHTGELFFGEGSRLTVL.

The chain has TRBV4-3 and TRBJ2-7. The CDR3 is made up of 15 amino acids. The V gene's germline CDR1 is LGHNA and CDR2 YSLEER. CDR3: CASSQDQGWAYEQYF.

The rearrangement joins TRBV5-1 to TRBJ2-1; checking the TCRdb D call of TRBD2 is not possible without DNA. The CDR3 sequence is 15 residues long. CDR1 SGHRS and CDR2 YFSETQ come from the germline V gene. The CDR3 region is CASSPSGRARNEQFF.

The rearrangement uses TRBV24-1 and TRBJ1-2; TCRdb's D gene call, TRBD1, goes unchecked for lack of DNA. There are 12 residues in the CDR3. Germline V gene sequence: CDR1 KGHDR, CDR2 SFDVKD. CDR3 loop: CATSGAGYGYTF.

The V gene is TRBV7-2, the J gene TRBJ2-7; the D call from TCRdb, TRBD1, cannot be confirmed without DNA. This CDR3 has 15 amino acids. Germline-derived CDR1 and CDR2 are SGHTA and FQGNSA. CDR3: CASSLGLGVGYEQYF.

This chain links TRBV12-3 or TRBV12-4 with TRBJ2-5; TCRdb outputs TRBD1, but without DNA this stays unchecked. This CDR3 comprises 14 residues. The CDR3 is CASSMTGGGKTQYF.

The chain couples TRBV27 to TRBJ1-2; TCRdb picks TRBD1, but there is no DNA to check that call. CDR3 length: 13 residues. CDR1 and CDR2 (germline): MNHEY, SMNVEV (reference sequence). The CDR3 spells CASSLSDSYGYTF.

The chain couples TRBV5-1 to TRBJ2-6; checking the TCRdb D call of TRBD1 is not possible without DNA. Germline values: CDR1 SGHRS, CDR2 YFSETQ. This CDR3 comprises 19 residues. CDR3 in amino acids: CASSFAGDSRTPGANVLTF.